These 20 T cell receptor beta chains came from one sample sequenced in a study of PD-1 blockade in classical Hodgkin lymphoma. Time point in this sample: cycle 4 day 1 (C4D1), after more than five weeks of nivolumab. Brentuximab vedotin exposure varied among the patients, all of whom had relapsed after autologous stem cell transplantation. Profiled with immunoSEQ multiplex PCR; TCRdb holds only in-frame clones, not every one. The repertoire consists of fewer than 100,000 clones, with 85% to 95% occurring once and the leading ten covering less than 2%. This sample comprised peripheral blood mononuclear cells (PBMCs), obtained before the fourth cycle of nivolumab. These receptors all stem from a human donor with classical Hodgkin lymphoma.

The chain links TRBV27 to TRBJ2-7; D is ambiguous. V lost 5 bases and J lost 2, with 7 bases in between. Germline-derived CDR1 and CDR2 are MNHEY and SMNVEV (reference sequence). The CDR3 is 12 residues long. The CDR3 DNA sequence: TGTGCCAGCAGTCGCCTCCCCTACGAGCAGTACTTC. Residues: CASSRLPYEQYF.

The rearrangement uses TRBV27 and TRBJ1-3, with TRBD1 identical over 7 bases. J gave up 3 bases and V 7 bases, and 12 bases lay outside the gene matches. Looked up from germline, CDR1 is MNHEY and CDR2 is SMNVEV (reference sequence). The CDR3 covers 16 residues. CDR3: CASMSPGGQSGNTIYF. CDR3 nucleotides: TGTGCCAGCATGTCCCCAGGGGGTCAGAGTGGAAACACCATATATTTT.

J is TRBJ2-1 and V is TRBV15, with 8 bases identical to TRBD2. Per germline, CDR1 LNHNV and CDR2 YYDKDF (reference sequence). V lost 4 bases, J lost 0 bases, and 5 bases stayed unmatched. The CDR3 spans 16 residues. The CDR3 sequence is CATSMGLEPSYNEQFF. For the CDR3, the DNA is TGTGCCACCAGCATGGGACTAGAGCCCTCCTACAATGAGCAGTTCTTC. Using reference TRBV15 and TRBJ2-1 for the parts outside the CDR3, the full variable domain is DAMVIQNPRYQVTQFGKPVTLSCSQTLNHNVMYWYQQKSSQAPKLLFHYYDKDFNNEADTPDNFQSRRPNTSFCFLDIRSPGLGDTAMYLCATSMGLEPSYNEQFFGPGTRLTVL.

The chain joins TRBV29-1 to TRBJ1-2, with 7 bases lining up with TRBD1. The J segment lost 4 bases and the V segment lost 6 bases, leaving 8 bases of the junction unmatched. This CDR3 has 13 amino acids. Per the germline V gene, CDR1 is SQVTM and CDR2 is ANQGSEA. DNA for the CDR3: TGCAGCGTCACAACAGGGGTAGTCTATGGCTACACCTTC. Its protein is CSVTTGVVYGYTF.

V usage is TRBV9 and J usage is TRBJ2-2; 11 bases are shared with TRBD2. The ends lost 2 bases at V and 6 bases at J; junction bases unmatched: 12. The CDR3 has 18 residues. Germline V gene data show CDR1 as SGDLS and CDR2 as YYNGEE. The CDR3 region is CASSVRATSGIGAGELFF. Here the CDR3 DNA reads TGTGCCAGCAGCGTGCGGGCGACTAGCGGGATCGGGGCCGGGGAGCTGTTTTTT.

The V and J genes are TRBV2 and TRBJ2-4; D might be TRBD2 (6 bases). The CDR3 is 14 amino acids. Germline V gene lookup returns CDR1 SNHLY and CDR2 FYNNEI. V gave up 2 bases and J gave up 9 bases, with 14 bases separating them. CDR3 sequence (DNA): TGTGCCAGCAGTGAAATTCGGGCGGGAAGCATTCAGTACTTC. It encodes CASSEIRAGSIQYF. Looking up the rest from reference TRBV2 and TRBJ2-4 gives the full variable domain: EPEVTQTPSHQVTQMGQEVILRCVPISNHLYFYWYRQILGQKVEFLVSFYNNEISEKSEIFDDQFSVERPDGSNFTLKIRSTKLEDSAMYFCASSEIRAGSIQYFGAGTRLSVL.

Remarks on this clone: Other DNA sequences from this sample encode an identical CDR3 as well. The chain combines TRBV2 with TRBJ1-5, with D tentatively TRBD1 (5 bases). Germline assignment: CDR1 SNHLY and CDR2 FYNNEI. V lost 5 bases to trimming and J lost 3 bases, with 8 bases between them. The CDR3 has 13 amino acids. The CDR3 is CASSWDSNQPQHF. The DNA for the CDR3 is TGTGCCAGCAGTTGGGACTCCAATCAGCCCCAGCATTTT. Supplemented by reference TRBV2 and TRBJ1-5, the full variable domain reads EPEVTQTPSHQVTQMGQEVILRCVPISNHLYFYWYRQILGQKVEFLVSFYNNEISEKSEIFDDQFSVERPDGSNFTLKIRSTKLEDSAMYFCASSWDSNQPQHFGDGTRLSIL.

The chain has TRBV27 and TRBJ1-5, with a weak D call TRBD1 (5 bases). CDR1 is MNHEY and CDR2 is SMNVEV in the germline V gene (reference sequence). Trimming took 1 base from V and 7 from J, leaving 8 bases between them. There are 13 residues in the CDR3. CDR3 in amino acids: CASSLWRGQPQHF. CDR3 coding DNA: TGTGCCAGCAGTTTATGGCGGGGCCAGCCCCAGCATTTT.

This chain connects TRBV5-1 to TRBJ2-7; 10 bases match TRBD1. There are 15 residues in the CDR3. With V trimmed by 0 bases and J by 5 bases, 5 bases remained unmatched. Per the germline V gene, CDR1 is SGHRS and CDR2 is YFSETQ. In DNA, the CDR3 is TGCGCCAGCAGCTTGGGGCGAGGGACAGGGGACGAGCAGTACTTC. It is translated as CASSLGRGTGDEQYF.

J is TRBJ1-1 and V is TRBV6-5; D remains ambiguous. Germline V CDR1 and CDR2: MNHEY, SVGAGI. V was shortened by 6 bases and J by 10 bases, with 12 bases between the two germline ends. The CDR3 is made up of 11 amino acids. The CDR3 loop reads CASRDGRRAFF. CDR3 DNA sequence: TGTGCCAGCAGGGATGGAAGGCGAGCTTTCTTT.

V usage is TRBV29-1 and J usage is TRBJ2-5; maybe TRBD1 (6 bases). Germline V gene lookup returns CDR1 SQVTM and CDR2 ANQGSEA. This CDR3 region has 13 residues. The V gene lost 7 bases and the J gene lost 5 bases, with 17 bases spanning the gap. The CDR3 protein is CSAGDTRLETQYF. CDR3 DNA sequence: TGCAGCGCCGGGGACACACGACTCGAGACCCAGTACTTC.

This clone appeared a single time. This rearrangement joins TRBV7-9 to TRBJ1-2, with D possibly matching TRBD1 (6 bases). The CDR3 contains 16 residues. V lost 0 bases and J lost 4, with 15 bases in between. CDR1 is SEHNR and CDR2 is FQNEAQ in the germline V gene (reference sequence). This CDR3 is CASSLALGRGGYGYTF. CDR3 coding DNA: TGTGCCAGCAGCTTAGCCTTGGGCAGGGGAGGCTATGGCTACACCTTC.

The chain combines TRBV18 with TRBJ1-1; the D gene is possibly TRBD1 (6 bases). The CDR3 length is 13 residues. The germline gives CDR1 KGHSH, CDR2 LQKENI. V lost 6 bases to trimming and J lost 8 bases, with 16 bases between them. The CDR3 DNA is TGTGCCAGCTCGCTAAAAGCAGGGGAAGAAGCTTTCTTT. The encoded protein is CASSLKAGEEAFF.

The gene calls are TRBV5-4 and TRBJ2-3; 12 bases agree with TRBD2. Germline lookup yields CDR1 SGHNT and CDR2 YYREEE (reference sequence). The junction had 1 base not matched to a gene; V was cut back by 2 bases and J by 0 bases. The CDR3 consists of 16 residues. The CDR3 sequence: CASSFGTSGSTDTQYF. The CDR3 nucleotides read TGTGCCAGCAGCTTTGGGACTAGCGGGAGCACAGATACGCAGTATTTT.

The chain combines TRBV7-3 with TRBJ1-2; D possibly corresponds to TRBD1 (6 bases). The CDR3 spans 15 residues. Germline V gene lookup returns CDR1 SGHTA and CDR2 FQGTGA. V was pared by 5 bases and J by 8 bases, with 21 bases between. In DNA form, the CDR3 reads TGTGCCAGCAGCCCCCAGGGGACCTCCCCTTCGGGCTACACCTTC. It specifies CASSPQGTSPSGYTF.

The chain uses TRBV7-9 and TRBJ2-3; perhaps TRBD1 as D (5 bases). This CDR3 region has 16 residues. Germline CDR1 is SEHNR and CDR2 is FQNEAQ (reference sequence). The V end lost 3 bases, the J end lost 0 bases, and 13 bases lay between the germline ends. CDR3 DNA sequence: TGTGCCAGCAGCTTCTCGACAGAGTCTAGCACAGATACGCAGTATTTT. Amino acids: CASSFSTESSTDTQYF.

V gene TRBV30 combines with J gene TRBJ2-3, with D unresolved. The V and J ends lost 2 bases and 4 bases respectively, with 4 bases between them. From germline, CDR1 is GTSNPN and CDR2 SVGIG (reference sequence). CDR3 length: 11 amino acids. This CDR3 is CAWSWPDTQYF. CDR3 nucleotide sequence: TGTGCCTGGAGTTGGCCAGATACGCAGTATTTT.

The gene calls are TRBV12-5 and TRBJ2-1, with 7 bases that match TRBD1. Germline V lookup: CDR1 LGHNT, CDR2 FRNRAP. Trimming cost V 1 base and J 12 bases; bases outside gene matches: 9. The CDR3 has 14 amino acids. The CDR3 spells CASGLGQGDRVQFF. For the CDR3, the DNA is TGTGCTAGTGGTTTGGGACAGGGAGACAGGGTGCAGTTCTTC.

The chain links TRBV6-5 to TRBJ1-3; D is unresolved. CDR3 length: 14 residues. The V gene lost 8 bases and the J gene lost 2 bases, with 13 bases spanning the gap. Looked up from germline, CDR1 is MNHEY and CDR2 is SVGAGI. The CDR3 coding sequence is TGTGCCAGCGGTGGGTCTTCCCCTGGAAACACCATATATTTT. Its translation: CASGGSSPGNTIYF.

The chain recombines TRBV30 with TRBJ2-3, with 9 bases lining up with TRBD2. The germline gives CDR1 GTSNPN, CDR2 SVGIG (reference sequence). With V trimmed by 8 bases and J by 1 base, 19 bases remained unmatched. The length of the CDR3 is 18 residues. The CDR3 loop reads CAAKTPLRGRVGTDTQYF. In DNA, the CDR3 is TGTGCCGCAAAAACCCCCCTACGCGGGAGGGTGGGCACAGATACGCAGTATTTT.